These T cell receptor beta chains were read from a single sample in a study of T cell responses to AZD1222 COVID-19 vaccine. Produced via immunoSEQ multiplex PCR; TCRdb's table is partial and in-frame only. The sample has 110,000 to 150,000 clones, more than 70% seen once. The sequences come from peripheral blood, collected 28 days after the second AZD1222 dose. The receptor source for this set is an adult who received the AZD1222 COVID-19 vaccine. CDR3s include the opening cysteine and the closing phenylalanine or tryptophan. D genes are given only for firm matches. Expanded clones are given a class, and other clones once, few, many or no size at all.

v_gene	len	d_gene	j_gene	abundance	CDR3aa	CDR3nt
TRBV12-3/TRBV12-4	12	.	TRBJ1-2	.	CASRTDFYGYTF	TGTGCCAGCAGGACAGACTTCTATGGCTACACCTTC
TRBV19	15	TRBD1	TRBJ1-2	.	CASSIRPETGYGYTF	TGTGCCAGTAGTATCCGGCCGGAGACAGGGTATGGCTACACCTTC
TRBV18	14	TRBD2	TRBJ2-2	.	CASSEASGTGELFF	TGTGCCAGCTCAGAGGCTAGCGGGACCGGGGAGCTGTTTTTT
TRBV5-1	15	TRBD2	TRBJ2-1	.	CASSLAGGGNNEQFF	TGCGCCAGCAGCTTGGCGGGCGGGGGGAACAATGAGCAGTTCTTC
TRBV3-1/TRBV3-2	17	TRBD1	TRBJ2-1	.	CASSPHQGASSYNEQFF	TGTGCCAGCAGCCCTCACCAGGGGGCATCCTCCTACAATGAGCAGTTCTTC
TRBV13	14	.	TRBJ1-2	.	CASSSRRGGYGYTF	TGTGCCAGCAGCTCCCGAAGGGGTGGTTATGGCTACACCTTC
TRBV10-2	12	.	TRBJ1-3	.	CASSEMGNTIYF	TGCGCCAGCAGTGAGATGGGAAACACCATATATTTT
TRBV5-6	14	.	TRBJ1-5	.	CASSFRTDQGPQHF	TGTGCCAGCAGCTTTAGGACAGATCAGGGACCCCAGCATTTT
TRBV5-3	14	.	TRBJ1-1	.	CARSLGPINTEAFF	TGTGCCAGAAGCTTGGGACCGATAAACACTGAAGCTTTCTTT
TRBV29-1	17	TRBD2	TRBJ2-5	.	CSVMTSGRARLGETQYF	TGCAGCGTTATGACTAGCGGGAGGGCCCGGCTGGGGGAGACCCAGTACTTC
TRBV18	17	TRBD2	TRBJ2-3	.	CASSPPEGGHATDTQYF	TGTGCCAGCTCACCACCTGAGGGAGGGCATGCCACAGATACGCAGTATTTT
TRBV19	14	TRBD2	TRBJ2-7	.	CASSSLAGRPEQYF	TGTGCCAGTAGTTCACTAGCGGGGAGGCCCGAGCAGTACTTC
TRBV14	14	.	TRBJ1-4	.	CASSRFGGDVKLFF	TGTGCCAGCAGCCGGTTCGGGGGGGATGTGAAACTGTTTTTT
TRBV14	14	.	TRBJ1-4	.	CASSQAHGNEKLFF	TGTGCCAGCAGCCAAGCTCATGGTAATGAAAAACTGTTTTTT
TRBV27	13	.	TRBJ1-4	.	CASSTRGFGKLFF	TGTGCCAGCAGTACGAGAGGGTTTGGGAAACTGTTTTTT
TRBV18	15	TRBD1	TRBJ1-5	.	CASSPTGGEDQPQHF	TGTGCCAGCTCTCCGACAGGGGGAGAGGATCAGCCCCAGCATTTT
TRBV27	16	.	TRBJ1-2	once	CASSPKPRDRLDGYTF	TGTGCCAGCAGTCCTAAGCCCAGGGATCGGCTCGATGGCTACACCTTC
TRBV6-5	11	.	TRBJ2-1	.	CASREPGRQFF	TGTGCCAGCAGAGAGCCCGGTAGGCAGTTCTTC
TRBV27	14	.	TRBJ1-3	.	CATSARESGNTIYF	TGTGCCACCTCGGCCCGGGAATCTGGAAACACCATATATTTT
TRBV18	13	.	TRBJ1-5	.	CASSAGTDQPQHF	TGTGCCAGCTCAGCCGGGACTGATCAGCCCCAGCATTTT
TRBV14	17	.	TRBJ1-5	.	CASSQGQRRGGNQPQHF	TGTGCCAGCAGCCAAGGCCAAAGGAGGGGTGGCAATCAGCCCCAGCATTTT
TRBV18	14	TRBD1	TRBJ2-1	.	CASSPRGQRDEQFF	TGTGCCAGCTCACCCAGGGGGCAAAGGGATGAGCAGTTCTTC
TRBV2	16	.	TRBJ1-1	.	CASSGGGGVVYTEAFF	TGTGCCAGCAGTGGAGGCGGGGGTGTCGTCTACACTGAAGCTTTCTTT
TRBV28	12	.	TRBJ2-5	once	CASSTQSETQYF	TGTGCCAGCAGTACCCAATCTGAGACCCAGTACTTC